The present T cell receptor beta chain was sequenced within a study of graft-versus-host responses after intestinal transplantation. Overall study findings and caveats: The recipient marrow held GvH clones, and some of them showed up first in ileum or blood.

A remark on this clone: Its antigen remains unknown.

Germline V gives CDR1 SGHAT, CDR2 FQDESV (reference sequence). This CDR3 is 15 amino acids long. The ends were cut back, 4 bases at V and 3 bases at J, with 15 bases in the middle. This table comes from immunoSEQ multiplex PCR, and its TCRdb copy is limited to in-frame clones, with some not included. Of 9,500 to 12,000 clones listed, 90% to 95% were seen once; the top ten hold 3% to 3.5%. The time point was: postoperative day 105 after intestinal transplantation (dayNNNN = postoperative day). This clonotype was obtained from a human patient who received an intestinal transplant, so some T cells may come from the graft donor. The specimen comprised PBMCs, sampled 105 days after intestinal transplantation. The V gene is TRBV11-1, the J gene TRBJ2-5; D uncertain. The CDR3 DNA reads TGTGCCAGCAGCTCCCATAGCAGGTCGGAAGAGACCCAGTACTTC. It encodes CASSSHSRSEETQYF.